Reported below is one T cell receptor beta chain. Its antigen target is currently unknown. Base-call qualities are not available, and no considerably larger clone is one nucleotide away. The cohort comprised hundreds of healthy bone marrow donors. At the time of sampling, all cohort members were nominally healthy, though unrecorded immune exposures were likely present. The donor was CMV seronegative and was included in the group of a few hundred seronegative cohort members. Each donor provided a peripheral blood sample, and peripheral blood mononuclear cells were used for TCR beta sequencing. The Qiagen DNeasy Blood Extraction Kit was used to extract genomic DNA from the blood cell samples. The data are from a study of cytomegalovirus exposure and HLA in healthy donors (dated by TCRdb to about 2017). Background on the whole study: According to an earlier analysis of 550 to 750 of the donors, some 180 million T cells yielded roughly 110 million unique TCR beta sequences and approximately 300 Gb of sequence data. Alongside the repertoire data, information on donor age, sex, ethnicity and CMV serostatus was compiled. The study aimed to test whether signatures of past pathogen exposure could be identified by cataloging public T cell receptors. High-throughput TCR immunosequencing, statistical association of individual TCRs with disease status, and machine learning were combined to predict cytomegalovirus infection status. Along with the approximately 700-subject first cohort, a separate validation cohort of 120 different subjects was used. All discovery cohort repertoires had been generated using a single sequencing platform. Rather than using new phenotypic data, the later analysis identified candidate immune exposures from TCR beta sequences and from how often those sequences occurred across donors. An earlier analysis of fewer than 700 of the donors applied high-throughput TCR beta sequencing to assess whether each TCR beta V gene segment acted as functional or pseudogenic. The number of donors typed differed by locus, with 629-630 for A, B, C, DRB1 and DQB1, 522 for DQA1, nearly 610 for DPA1, and under 490 for DPB1. Genome-wide SNP genotypes for about 65% of the roughly 670 donors were used in a later genetic analysis, which treated that subset as a discovery cohort. An early release that covered about 600 HLA-typed donors contained about 300 gigabases of sequencing data and tens of millions of unique TCR sequences. A handful of DR-DQ haplotypes were handled as single units for association and clustering because linkage in the cohort was strong. Using immunosequencing, the study profiled T cell repertoires from about 650 subjects and related those repertoires to cytomegalovirus serostatus. To study patterns of TCR occurrence, a later analysis re-analyzed previously published TCR beta repertoires from several hundred donors and added high-resolution HLA genotyping. Across around 400 genotyped donors of the cohort, an average of approximately 220,000 unique TCR beta nucleotide sequences per donor were sequenced, and roughly 17% of those sequences were non-productive. Both class I and class II loci were covered by HLA typing, at four-digit resolution. Among the approximately 400 genotyped donors, around 81% belonged to the genetic ancestry cluster associated with self-reported Caucasian donors. The investigation overall reported the following: In a later analysis, most CMV-associated TCR beta chains were found to appear HLA-restricted, with HLA associations seemingly driven largely by CMV exposure. In a later genetic analysis, a missense DCLRE1C variant was associated with V-gene and J-gene trimming of TCR beta chains, and the association was replicated in an independent cohort. The authors suggested that the approach could potentially be generalized to other disease states and immunological phenotypes. Because HLA typing was missing for some donors at each locus, association tests included only the typed subset. The cohort was sequenced for TCR beta chains only, and without alpha or paired-chain data the features that could be detected were limited. A few of the identified cytomegalovirus-associated TCR beta chains were confirmed in vitro to be specific for cytomegalovirus antigens. In a later analysis, several top co-occurrence clusters were reported to appear linked to parvovirus B19, influenza, CMV and Epstein-Barr virus. The 87-base-pair reads could not distinguish some IMGT-functional V segments, including TRBV6-2 and TRBV6-3, so those segments were excluded. Because counts were too low, 15 to 20 rarely observed V segments, including chromosome 9 orphons, were left out of the earlier analysis of some 640 of the donors. Assigning TCR associations to individual alleles was difficult when HLA alleles, especially DR and DQ, strongly co-occurred. The study gave a list of roughly 150 TCR beta chains associated with cytomegalovirus. A further reported finding was that TCR beta sequences accurately predicted the HLA-A and HLA-B alleles for most subjects in the first cohort. According to a later genetic analysis, donors in an Asian-associated ancestry cluster had fewer N-insertions in productive TCRs than the approximately 670-donor mean. For the cohort, immune exposure information was limited to CMV serostatus. The classifier was reported to diagnose cytomegalovirus status with high specificity and sensitivity in both the original cohort and the validation cohort. A group of highly shared sequence variants was considered likely to be a technical artifact of the sequencing pipeline. Broadly in line with IMGT annotations, most TCR beta V segments showed up in productive rearrangements about 87% or about 30% of the time in an earlier analysis of approximately 640 of the donors. The presence/absence analyses assumed that sequencing depth was roughly uniform across donors, and that assumption may not be true. Correlated functional status among segregating V segments might be attributable to linkage disequilibrium, but an unknown experimental factor could not be ruled out. In a later analysis, HLA-associated TCR beta chains showed more clonal expansion and lower generation probabilities than non-associated chains that were equally common. In a later analysis, around 15,000 TCR beta sequences were associated with specific HLA alleles at a false discovery rate of 0.05. According to a later analysis, TCR association rates differed among HLA loci, with DRB1 alleles showing the most associated TCRs and HLA-C alleles showing the fewest. While some public TCRs were present in many individuals, most TCR sequences turned up only very rarely across donors.

The library was produced with the immunoSEQ multiplex PCR assay. For the multiplex PCR, a mixture combining 60 forward primers for TCR Vbeta segments and 13 reverse primers for TCR Jbeta segments was used. A multiplex PCR assay on genomic DNA amplified the CDR3 region of rearranged TCR beta genes. The Illumina HiSeq System was used to sequence the amplified TCR beta libraries as 87-base-pair reads. The original pipeline was this. Across the roughly 670 repertoires, a later analysis counted 75 million to 90 million unique TCR beta chains, approximately 10 million of which were shared by at least two donors. A nearest-neighbor algorithm error-corrected the raw reads and collapsed the reads into unique sequences, merging closely related sequences to remove PCR and sequencing errors. To assign V, D and J gene segments, CDR3 sequences were aligned to IMGT reference sequences. Each retained sequence needed at least a six-nucleotide match to both a V gene segment and a J gene segment. A rearrangement counted as productive if the CDR3 had no stop codons and remained in frame with V and J, and every other rearrangement counted as non-productive. CDR3 was defined according to IMGT convention as the region running from the second conserved V-encoded cysteine to the conserved J-encoded phenylalanine. In an earlier analysis of some 550 of the donors, sequences lacking an unambiguous match to a single V gene segment were excluded. An earlier analysis of several hundred of the donors called V segments functional above 56.7% productive rearrangements and segregating when the between-donor standard deviation exceeded 5%. A statistical classification framework was built for diagnosing cytomegalovirus status from the catalog of TCR beta chain sequences. V and J gene assignment, in a later analysis, came from comparing TCR nucleotide sequences with IMGT/GENE-DB human TR gene sequences. In a later analysis, CDR3 sequences and most-parsimonious VDJ recombination scenarios were assigned using the TCRdist pipeline. In a later analysis, each TCR beta chain was defined by its CDR3 amino acid sequence together with its V-gene family, and reads without a unique V-gene family were excluded. In a later analysis, a few hundred highly shared, low-generation-probability nucleotide sequences were removed to address suspected cross-contamination and a sequencing artifact. In a later analysis, a clonal expansion index was calculated for each public chain from normalized within-repertoire ranks of inferred template counts. In a later analysis, generation probabilities were computed using a VDJ recombination model fitted to out-of-frame rearrangements, and the results were checked against IGoR. A later analysis scored TCR-TCR, TCR-HLA and TCR-CMV co-occurrence with hypergeometric tests, applying a repertoire-size bias correction to TCR pairs. To estimate false discovery rates, a later analysis permuted the HLA or CMV assignments 20 times. A later analysis grouped co-occurring TCRs with DBSCAN, adding TCRdist sequence similarity when clustering within HLA-allele-positive subsets. Repertoires with fewer than 30,000 or more than 120,000 public chains were left out of co-occurrence clustering, as were four to six repertoires with anomalous nucleotide sharing. TCRdb provides this immuneACCESS table in a form limited to in-frame rearrangements. Some clones are lacking; in checked studies, under half of them reflect an unresolved V gene, and why the rest are absent is not known. V and J calls and clone size follow that table, whereas D and trimming were derived from the DNA. This sample comprises under 250,000 clones, about 80% of them detected only once. The ten largest account for approximately 2% of the sample.

The germline V gene (reference sequence) provides CDR1 GTSNPN and CDR2 SVGIG. Here V drops 1 base and J drops 4 bases, and the junction holds 6 bases not matched to any gene. The CDR3, from cysteine to phenylalanine, totals 14 residues. Just CDR3 DNA is preserved here, 42 bases in frame from base 1. This receptor chain uses TRBV30 and TRBJ1-1; the junction holds 7 bases that match TRBD1. The source material was PBMCs. The sequence derives from a male donor in good health and CMV-seronegative. At the DNA level, the sequence is TGTGCCTGGAGTGCCTCGACAGGGTTCACTGAAGCTTTCTTT. This is translated as CAWSASTGFTEAFF.